The 32 T cell receptor beta chains given below trace back to one sample, sequenced in a study of T cells in Graves' hyperthyroidism and ophthalmopathy. RNA transcripts served as the template for amplifying TCR beta CDR3 regions. Carried out on the TCR CDR3, a first-round RT-PCR used the HTBI primer set. TCRdb fed the multiplex PCR reads into MiXCR, producing one record per CDR3 protein. The data hold approximately 380,000 distinct CDR3 sequences, with around 18% observed a single time. Sequenced sample: blood. These receptors were collected from a man younger than 35 with Graves' ophthalmopathy.

This clonotype was seen just once. V is TRBV5-1 and J is TRBJ2-1; D call uncertain. The CDR3 covers 14 residues. V was clipped by 1 base and J by 5 bases, with 10 bases between them. CDR1 SGHRS and CDR2 YFSETQ come from the germline V gene. The CDR3 loop reads CASSLRTYNNEQFF. CDR3 DNA: TGCGCCAGCAGCTTGAGGACCTACAACAATGAGCAGTTCTTC.

Ten or more counts support this clonotype. V and J are TRBV12-3 or TRBV12-4 and TRBJ2-7; 7 bases align to TRBD2. V lost 0 bases, J lost 4 bases, and 6 bases stayed unmatched. The CDR3 length is 15 residues. CDR3 in amino acids: CASSLAGLIPYEQYF. CDR3 DNA sequence: TGTGCCAGCAGTTTAGCGGGACTAATCCCTTACGAGCAGTACTTC.

In its sample, this clonotype was seen many times. The chain employs TRBV3-1 and TRBJ2-2; D tentatively fits TRBD1 or TRBD2 (5 bases each). CDR1 and CDR2 from the germline V gene are LGHDT and YNNKEL (reference sequence). This CDR3 has 16 residues. V was clipped by 4 bases and J by 5 bases, with 17 bases between them. CDR3: CASSLGTVARTGELFF. In DNA, the CDR3 is TGTGCCAGCAGCCTGGGGACGGTTGCAAGGACCGGGGAGCTGTTTTTT.

This rearrangement joins TRBV24-1 to TRBJ2-7; D perhaps matches TRBD1 (5 bases). The germline V gene has CDR1 KGHDR and CDR2 SFDVKD. V lost 7 bases to trimming and J lost 8 bases, with 8 bases between them. The CDR3 is 10 residues long. Here the CDR3 reads CATSPGKQYF. CDR3 bases: TGTGCCACCAGCCCAGGGAAGCAGTACTTC.

Concerning this clonotype itself: One end of the junction varies from germline; a read error may be responsible. The chain is built from TRBV3-1 and TRBJ2-7, with a possible D match to TRBD2 (6 bases). This CDR3 contains 15 residues. CDR1 is LGHDT, CDR2 YNNKEL, per germline (reference sequence). The DNA for the CDR3 is TGTGCCAGCTCACCGCCGGGACTGTCGCCCTACGGGCAGTACTTC. This codes for CASSPPGLSPYGQYF.

This clonotype was found once. The genes are TRBV2 and TRBJ1-1; D may be TRBD1 (5 bases). The length of the CDR3 is 14 residues. Per germline, CDR1 SNHLY and CDR2 FYNNEI. V was clipped by 10 bases and J by 1 base, with 16 bases between them. CDR3 residues: CATRTSLTNTEAFF. The CDR3 region has the DNA TGTGCCACCAGGACAAGCCTAACGAACACTGAAGCTTTCTTT.

A few counts support this clonotype. The chain joins TRBV6-4 to TRBJ2-1; D not certain. Per germline, CDR1 MRHNA and CDR2 SNTAGT. The V end was cut by 6 bases, the J end by 5 bases, with 11 bases between. The CDR3 is made up of 13 amino acids. The CDR3 sequence: CASRGFGNNEQFF. CDR3 sequence (DNA): TGTGCCAGCAGGGGGTTTGGAAACAATGAGCAGTTCTTC.

The chain carries TRBV19 and TRBJ1-1, with D perhaps TRBD1 (6 bases). V dropped 5 bases and J dropped 4 bases, with 11 bases sitting between them. The V gene's germline CDR1 is LNHDA and CDR2 SQIVND (reference sequence). CDR3 length equals 13 residues. CDR3 bases: TGTGCCAGTAGTGCAGGGGTGGTCACTGAAGCTTTCTTT. Encoded protein: CASSAGVVTEAFF. The full variable domain, with the rest looked up from reference TRBV19 and TRBJ1-1, is DGGITQSPKYLFRKEGQNVTLSCEQNLNHDAMYWYRQDPGQGLRLIYYSQIVNDFQKGDIAEGYSVSREKKESFPLTVTSAQKNPTAFYLCASSAGVVTEAFFGQGTRLTVV.

This clonotype was detected many times. This sequence joins TRBV10-3 and TRBJ2-5, with 10 bases that match TRBD2. The germline gives CDR1 ENHRY, CDR2 SYGVKD. The length of the CDR3 is 18 residues. V shed 5 bases, J shed 5 bases, and the junction held 17 bases outside the gene matches. The CDR3 sequence: CAISTGTSATLKQETQYF. In nucleotides, the CDR3 is TGTGCCATCAGTACCGGGACTAGCGCAACCTTGAAGCAGGAGACCCAGTACTTC.

With respect to this clonotype: With a much larger clone just one base away, this may be a read error. The chain links TRBV3-1 to TRBJ2-5, with a weak D call TRBD1 (6 bases). CDR1 is LGHDT and CDR2 is YNNKEL in the germline V gene (reference sequence). This CDR3 region has 13 residues. The CDR3 here is CASSLLGQETQHF. The CDR3 nucleotides read TGTGCCAGCAGCCTTTTGGGACAAGAGACCCAGCACTTC.

This rearrangement joins TRBV4-1 to TRBJ2-4, with D uncertain. The CDR3 loop spans 14 amino acids. Germline lookup yields CDR1 MGHRA and CDR2 YSYEKL. With 3 bases removed from V and 6 bases from J, the gap between germline ends came to 12 bases. The CDR3 nucleotides are TGCGCCAGCAGCCAGCCCCTAGTAGGAAACATTCAGTACTTC. Protein product: CASSQPLVGNIQYF.

J is TRBJ1-1 and V is TRBV29-1; D not resolved. CDR1 SQVTM and CDR2 ANQGSEA come from the germline V gene. There are 12 residues in the CDR3. The germline V and J ends were trimmed by 5 bases and 1 base, with 8 bases remaining between them. The CDR3 loop reads CSVRPQNTEAFF. DNA for the CDR3: TGCAGCGTTAGACCCCAGAACACTGAAGCTTTCTTT.

This clonotype was counted a single time. The chain is built from TRBV20-1 and TRBJ1-2, with a tentative D call TRBD1 (5 bases). The CDR3 is 13 residues long. Germline assignment: CDR1 DFQATT and CDR2 SNEGSKA (reference sequence). Deletions cut 0 bases from V and 8 bases from J, with 13 bases between. CDR3 nucleotides: TGCAGTGCTAGAGACAGGGTTGGCGAGGGCTACACCTTC. It encodes CSARDRVGEGYTF.

This chain connects TRBV6-1 to TRBJ1-2; 9 bases align to TRBD1. J was trimmed by 7 bases and V by 10 bases; bases with no gene match: 13. CDR3 length: 14 residues. Germline lookup yields CDR1 MNHNS and CDR2 SASEGT. CDR3: CATLGGDRVSGYTF. The CDR3 bases are TGTGCCACCCTGGGGGGGGACAGGGTCTCTGGCTACACCTTC.

Comment on this clonotype: This clone may be a read error of a much larger clone one base away. This chain uses TRBV2 with TRBJ1-2, with a possible D match to TRBD1 (5 bases). The CDR3 has 14 residues. The germline V gene encodes CDR1 SNHLY and CDR2 FYNNEI. V was trimmed by 7 bases and J by 7 bases, leaving 19 bases between them. The CDR3 region has the DNA TGTGCCAGCACCCTAGACGGGGCGTTGGGTGGCTACACCTTC. Its protein product is CASTLDGALGGYTF.

This clonotype was detected a few times. This chain links TRBV7-3 with TRBJ2-2, with D possibly being TRBD1 (5 bases). The germline CDR1 and CDR2 sequences are SGHTA and FQGTGA. The CDR3 sequence is 17 residues long. The V gene lost 2 bases and the J gene lost 5 bases, with 18 bases spanning the gap. CDR3 bases: TGTGCCAGCAGCTTAGCCCCGGTCCAGGGAATGACCGGGGAGCTGTTTTTT. Amino acids: CASSLAPVQGMTGELFF.

The table lists this clonotype with many counts. The J gene is TRBJ2-7, the V gene TRBV11-2, with 7 bases that match TRBD1. The CDR3 totals 12 residues. The germline V gene encodes CDR1 SGHAT and CDR2 FQNNGV. The ends lost 6 bases at V and 6 bases at J; junction bases unmatched: 5. CDR3 nucleotide sequence: TGTGCCAGCAGTCGACAGGGAAGCGAGCAGTACTTC. This sequence encodes CASSRQGSEQYF.

This clonotype was counted only a few times. V and J are TRBV13 and TRBJ2-4, with TRBD1 matching over 9 bases. V was pared by 5 bases and J by 7 bases, with 6 bases of the junction left unmatched. The CDR3 loop spans 14 amino acids. Germline CDR1 PRHDT, CDR2 FYEKMQ (reference sequence). CDR3 protein: CASSNRDRANIQYF. Written as DNA, the CDR3 is TGTGCCAGCAGCAACCGGGACAGGGCCAACATTCAGTACTTC. The entire variable domain, with the rest obtained from reference TRBV13 and TRBJ2-4, is as follows: AAGVIQSPRHLIKEKRETATLKCYPIPRHDTVYWYQQGPGQDPQFLISFYEKMQSDKGSIPDRFSAQQFSDYHSELNMSSLELGDSALYFCASSNRDRANIQYFGAGTRLSVL.

The J gene is TRBJ2-3, the V gene TRBV20-1; 9 positions match TRBD2. The length of the CDR3 is 15 residues. V trimming: 2 bases; J trimming: 1 base; junction bases outside the gene matches: 4. CDR1 and CDR2 from the germline V gene are DFQATT and SNEGSKA (reference sequence). In nucleotides, the CDR3 is TGCAGTGCTAGACCGGAGCGGGGGGGCACAGATACGCAGTATTTT. Protein product: CSARPERGGTDTQYF.

In its sample, this clonotype was seen a few times. The chain is built from TRBV6-4 and TRBJ1-5; the match to TRBD1 covers 7 bases. CDR1 is MRHNA, CDR2 SNTAGT, per germline. This CDR3 has 15 amino acids. The V gene end was trimmed by 4 bases and the J gene end by 1 base; junction bases not matched to a gene: 4. CDR3 residues: CASSAQGGSNQPQHF. The CDR3, as DNA: TGTGCCAGCAGTGCCCAGGGGGGGAGCAATCAGCCCCAGCATTTT.

J is TRBJ1-5 and V is TRBV14; 7 positions match TRBD1. Unmatched junction bases numbered 5, after V lost 3 bases and J lost 6 bases. CDR3 length equals 14 residues. The germline V gene has CDR1 SGHDN and CDR2 FVKESK. CDR3 DNA sequence: TGTGCCAGCAGCCAGACAGGGTTCGGTCAGCCCCAGCATTTT. Amino acids: CASSQTGFGQPQHF.

The chain uses TRBV6-2 or TRBV6-3 and TRBJ2-5; D is unclear. V dropped 0 bases and J dropped 3 bases, with 17 bases sitting between them. The CDR3 length is 17 residues. CDR1 and CDR2 from the germline V gene are MNHEY and SVGEGT. CDR3 in amino acids: CASSYSPQHRSEETQYF. Here the CDR3 DNA reads TGTGCCAGCAGTTACTCACCCCAACACAGATCGGAAGAGACCCAGTACTTC.

The chain links TRBV27 to TRBJ2-7; D is ambiguous. This CDR3 is built from 13 residues. The V end lost 5 bases, the J end lost 6 bases, and 14 bases lay between the germline ends. Looked up from germline, CDR1 is MNHEY and CDR2 is SMNVEV (reference sequence). The CDR3 sequence: CASSLQALGEQYF. CDR3 coding DNA: TGTGCCAGCAGTCTCCAAGCGCTCGGCGAGCAGTACTTC.

This clonotype was seen many times. The chain is built from TRBV20-1 and TRBJ1-6; 9 nucleotides line up with TRBD1. The CDR3 is made up of 14 amino acids. Germline trimming cut 6 bases from V and 8 bases from J; bases unmatched to any gene: 8. Germline V gene data show CDR1 as DFQATT and CDR2 as SNEGSKA (reference sequence). The CDR3 DNA reads as TGCAGTGCCCGGACAGGGGCTGGGGATTCACCCCTCCACTTT. This sequence encodes CSARTGAGDSPLHF.

This clonotype has a handful of counts. The CDR3 DNA reads TGTGCCAGTAGCTTTGGGACTAACGACTACACCTTC. Protein: CASSFGTNDYTF. The chain couples TRBV19 to TRBJ1-2; D might be TRBD1 (5 bases). The CDR3 covers 12 residues. Germline lookup yields CDR1 LNHDA and CDR2 SQIVND (reference sequence). The V gene lost 6 bases and the J gene lost 10 bases, with 15 bases spanning the gap.

With respect to this clonotype: Germline is not matched at one junction end, which may reflect a read error. The chain employs TRBV5-1 and TRBJ1-2, with D possibly being TRBD1 (5 bases). Per the germline V gene, CDR1 is SGHRS and CDR2 is YFSETQ. The length of the CDR3 is 15 residues. The CDR3 here is CARSSEGTGNYGYTF. The CDR3 nucleotides read TGCGCCAGAAGCTCGGAGGGGACGGGGAACTATGGCTACACCTTC.

To note about this clonotype: Just one base apart from a much larger clone, this may be a read error. The chain recombines TRBV11-1 with TRBJ2-5; possible D gene TRBD1, 6 bases. Germline CDR1 SGHAT, CDR2 FQDESV (reference sequence). The ends were cut back, 6 bases at V and 1 base at J, with 21 bases in the middle. The length of the CDR3 is 17 residues. The CDR3, as DNA: TGTGCCAGCAGGAGAGAGGGGGTCTTTGCAGGCCAAGAGACCCAGTACTTC. This encodes CASRREGVFAGQETQYF.

This rearrangement joins TRBV7-3 to TRBJ2-5; 8 positions agree with TRBD2. Per the germline V gene, CDR1 is SGHTA and CDR2 is FQGTGA. The CDR3 runs to 14 residues. Trimming removed 4 bases from V and 5 bases from J; junction bases left unmatched: 6. CDR3 sequence (DNA): TGTGCCAGCAGCTCTTACGGGGGGGGGGAGACCCAGTACTTC. This translates into CASSSYGGGETQYF.

The genes are TRBV5-4 and TRBJ2-3; 9 nucleotides match TRBD1. Germline V gives CDR1 SGHNT, CDR2 YYREEE (reference sequence). The V gene end was trimmed by 0 bases and the J gene end by 3 bases; junction bases not matched to a gene: 5. CDR3 length: 16 amino acids. For the CDR3, the DNA is TGTGCCAGCAGCTTGGGGCCCGGGACAGGGACAGATACGCAGTATTTT. As protein: CASSLGPGTGTDTQYF.

This clonotype was seen a handful of times. The rearrangement links TRBV20-1 to TRBJ2-7; 9 bases fit TRBD1. Trimming cost V 3 bases and J 2 bases; bases outside gene matches: 2. Germline CDR1 DFQATT, CDR2 SNEGSKA (reference sequence). The CDR3 spans 13 residues. CDR3 DNA: TGCAGTGCTAGCCGGGACAGGGCCTACGAGCAGTACTTC. This codes for CSASRDRAYEQYF.

There are many counts of this clonotype. The V and J genes are TRBV12-3 or TRBV12-4 and TRBJ2-2, with D uncertain. V gave up 6 bases and J gave up 2 bases, with 7 bases separating them. This CDR3 has 13 residues. CDR3 sequence: CASRTYNTGELFF. The DNA of the CDR3 is TGTGCCAGCAGGACATATAACACCGGGGAGCTGTTTTTT.

The table lists this clonotype with a few counts. The chain carries TRBV5-1 and TRBJ2-5; 8 positions agree with TRBD1. CDR1 is SGHRS, CDR2 YFSETQ, per germline. The CDR3 extends over 15 amino acids. J lost 1 base, V lost 3 bases, and 5 bases had no gene match. CDR3 sequence reads: CASSYGTGIQETQYF. CDR3 nucleotides: TGCGCCAGCAGCTACGGGACAGGCATCCAAGAGACCCAGTACTTC.